The T cell receptor (beta chain) described here comes from a study of radiation and T cells in renal cell carcinoma. Study findings and constraints: From baseline, blood top tumor clonotypes peaked at 2 weeks post-radiation.

Trimming pared 4 bases from V and 2 bases from J, leaving 8 bases between. The CDR3 is 13 amino acids. Germline CDR1 reads SNHLY; CDR2 reads FYNNEI. Time point described: baseline pretreatment blood. The treatment was: 15 Gy SBRT to primary tumor, nephrectomy 4 weeks later. TCRdb's table, derived via immunoSEQ multiplex PCR, lists solely in-frame clones and lacks some. The profile shows 87,000 or so clones, about 88% of them singletons. Notes on this clone: Antigen: not known.

This receptor was identified in a man between 45 and 60 years old with renal cell carcinoma. The input for sequencing was blood, taken from a patient whose treatment included radiotherapy and nephrectomy. V is TRBV2 and J is TRBJ1-2; no clear D. CDR3 sequence reads: CASSVEENYGYTF. In DNA, the CDR3 is TGTGCCAGCAGTGTAGAGGAGAACTATGGCTACACCTTC.